Below, 17 T cell receptor beta chains from the same sample are listed, as sequenced in a study of cytomegalovirus exposure and HLA in healthy donors. The PCR was carried out with 60 Vbeta primers and 13 Jbeta primers. TCRdb's copy holds only in-frame clones and misses some; the assay was immunoSEQ multiplex PCR. Of approximately 140,000 clones in the sample, 75% to 80% were seen once. Input material: PBMCs. All receptors come from a woman aged 40 to 55 in good health and CMV-seropositive.

The gene calls are TRBV6-5 and TRBJ2-5, with a weak D call TRBD2 (6 bases). The germline V gene encodes CDR1 MNHEY and CDR2 SVGAGI. The V end was cut by 4 bases, the J end by 5 bases, with 20 bases between. This CDR3 is built from 16 residues. CDR3 coding DNA: TGTGCCAGCAGTTCCCTCCCGGGAGCTGATGTGGAGACCCAGTACTTC. Amino acids: CASSSLPGADVETQYF.

V and J are TRBV6-4 and TRBJ2-1; the match to TRBD2 covers 14 bases. The junction had 8 bases not matched to a gene; V was cut back by 8 bases and J by 11 bases. The V gene's germline CDR1 is MRHNA and CDR2 SNTAGT. CDR3 size: 14 residues. DNA for the CDR3: TGTGCCAGCGCAATCGGGACTAGCGGGAGTCAGCAGTTCTTC. As protein: CASAIGTSGSQQFF.

This clone showed up just a few times. The chain couples TRBV11-2 to TRBJ2-7; TRBD1 is a possible D gene (5 bases). V lost 5 bases and J lost 7, with 9 bases in between. In germline, CDR1 is SGHAT, CDR2 FQNNGV. This CDR3 spans 11 amino acids. The CDR3 here is CASSQQVEQYF. The CDR3, as DNA: TGTGCCAGCAGCCAACAGGTTGAGCAGTACTTC.

The chain carries TRBV19 and TRBJ2-2; 7 bases match TRBD2. CDR3 size: 13 residues. With V trimmed by 8 bases and J by 8 bases, 8 bases remained unmatched. Germline CDR1 is LNHDA and CDR2 is SQIVND (reference sequence). The CDR3 spells CASGTGRTGELFF. In nucleotides, the CDR3 is TGTGCCAGTGGGACCGGGAGGACAGGGGAGCTGTTTTTT. The full variable domain, its missing parts supplied by reference TRBV19 and TRBJ2-2, is DGGITQSPKYLFRKEGQNVTLSCEQNLNHDAMYWYRQDPGQGLRLIYYSQIVNDFQKGDIAEGYSVSREKKESFPLTVTSAQKNPTAFYLCASGTGRTGELFFGEGSRLTVL.

In the case of this clone: At one of its ends the junction is not consistent with the germline gene, which may arise from a read error. The chain recombines TRBV7-7 with TRBJ2-1; 11 bases align to TRBD2. This CDR3 region has 15 residues. Per germline, CDR1 SSHAT and CDR2 FNYEAQ (reference sequence). Here the CDR3 reads CASSLGSSGGYEQFF. The CDR3 DNA is TGTGCTAGCAGCCTAGGGTCTAGCGGGGGGTATGAGCAGTTCTTC.

J is TRBJ2-7 and V is TRBV28, with D perhaps TRBD1 (6 bases). This CDR3 comprises 14 residues. V was clipped by 8 bases and J by 0 bases, with 14 bases between them. Germline V gene lookup returns CDR1 MDHEN and CDR2 SYDVKM. Written as DNA, the CDR3 is TGTGCCAGCGGGGCGACAGGAGACTCCTACGAGCAGTACTTC. This gives the protein CASGATGDSYEQYF.

This clone was observed a handful of times. CDR3 bases: TGTGCCAGCAGCACTCGGACTAGCGGGAACAATGAGCAGTTCTTC. This gives the protein CASSTRTSGNNEQFF. The chain couples TRBV11-2 to TRBJ2-1; 12 bases are a match to TRBD2. The J segment lost 5 bases and the V segment lost 5 bases, leaving 4 bases of the junction unmatched. CDR1 SGHAT and CDR2 FQNNGV come from the germline V gene. The CDR3 runs to 15 residues.

In its sample, this clone was seen once. This chain joins TRBV6-1 and TRBJ2-1, with 14 bases identical to TRBD2. CDR1 and CDR2 (germline): MNHNS, SASEGT. Trimming at V came to 1 base and at J to 9 bases, leaving 5 bases not matched to a gene. The CDR3 spans 16 residues. The CDR3 DNA is TGTGCCAGCAGTGAAGGTGGGACTAGCGGGAGAGGTGAGCAGTTCTTC. Translating it yields CASSEGGTSGRGEQFF.

A single count supports this clone. CDR3 DNA: TGTGCCAGCACTAGCGGCCTGTACCAAGAGACCCAGTACTTC. Translating gives CASTSGLYQETQYF. The V and J genes are TRBV6-6 and TRBJ2-5; 7 bases are a match to TRBD2. This CDR3 region has 14 residues. Trimming took 7 bases from V and 0 from J; bases not matched to a gene: 5. The germline CDR1 and CDR2 sequences are MNHNY and SVGAGI (reference sequence).

The rearrangement joins TRBV6-5 to TRBJ1-1; 11 nucleotides agree with TRBD1. Losses at the gene ends were 6 bases for V and 5 bases for J; bases not matched to a gene: 5. This CDR3 is 14 amino acids long. Germline V lookup: CDR1 MNHEY, CDR2 SVGAGI. For the CDR3, the DNA is TGTGCCAGCAGCGGACAGGGGGCGAGAACTGAAGCTTTCTTT. It specifies CASSGQGARTEAFF.

The chain uses TRBV7-8 and TRBJ1-2; 8 bases are shared with TRBD1. Germline V gives CDR1 SGHVS, CDR2 FQNEAQ. The trim removed 5 bases at V and 8 bases at J, leaving 4 bases unmatched. This CDR3 contains 12 residues. CDR3 sequence reads: CASSATGAGYTF. The DNA of the CDR3 is TGTGCCAGCAGCGCGACAGGGGCGGGCTACACCTTC.

The rearrangement joins TRBV10-3 to TRBJ2-2; 9 bases are a match to TRBD2. J gave up 5 bases and V 6 bases, and 7 bases lay outside the gene matches. This CDR3 spans 15 amino acids. The germline V gene encodes CDR1 ENHRY and CDR2 SYGVKD. CDR3 amino acids: CAIRNSGSSTGELFF. The CDR3, as DNA: TGTGCCATCAGAAATAGCGGGAGTTCGACCGGGGAGCTGTTTTTT.

This clone was counted only a few times. The rearrangement uses TRBV28 and TRBJ2-1; 13 nucleotides agree with TRBD2. CDR1 and CDR2 from the germline V gene are MDHEN and SYDVKM. CDR3 size: 15 residues. V was clipped by 7 bases and J by 6 bases; unmatched bases: 6. CDR3 bases: TGTGCCAGCAACCAACTAGCGGGAGGGCCCAATGAGCAGTTCTTC. This encodes CASNQLAGGPNEQFF.

In its sample, this clone was seen once. This chain connects TRBV4-1 to TRBJ2-3, with D perhaps matching TRBD2 (6 bases). The germline gives CDR1 MGHRA, CDR2 YSYEKL. The CDR3 covers 15 residues. Trimming cost V 3 bases and J 0 bases, with 10 bases left between them. CDR3 region: CASSQRGISTDTQYF. The CDR3 DNA reads TGCGCCAGCAGCCAGCGGGGTATTAGCACAGATACGCAGTATTTT.

V and J are TRBV5-8 and TRBJ1-5; no clear D gene. CDR3 length: 14 amino acids. Germline V gene data show CDR1 as SGHTS and CDR2 as YDEGEE. Trimming left V 2 bases short and J 7 bases short, with 13 bases between. In DNA, the CDR3 is TGTGCCAGCAGCTTCGGAGGCTACGAACAGCCCCAGCATTTT. Translation: CASSFGGYEQPQHF.

V is TRBV25-1 and J is TRBJ2-7, with D possibly being TRBD2 (6 bases). Looked up from germline, CDR1 is MGHDK and CDR2 is SYGVNS. V was trimmed by 7 bases and J by 2 bases, leaving 12 bases between them. This CDR3 region has 13 residues. The CDR3 DNA is TGTGCCAGCACCGCTAGCGTCGCCTACGAGCAGTACTTC. This sequence encodes CASTASVAYEQYF.

This chain connects TRBV19 to TRBJ1-2, with D hard to call. Germline V lookup: CDR1 LNHDA, CDR2 SQIVND (reference sequence). The V end lost 5 bases, the J end lost 4 bases, and 11 bases lay between the germline ends. The CDR3 spans 13 residues. The CDR3 region is CASSLEGAYGYTF. The DNA of the CDR3 is TGTGCCAGTAGTTTGGAGGGCGCCTATGGCTACACCTTC.